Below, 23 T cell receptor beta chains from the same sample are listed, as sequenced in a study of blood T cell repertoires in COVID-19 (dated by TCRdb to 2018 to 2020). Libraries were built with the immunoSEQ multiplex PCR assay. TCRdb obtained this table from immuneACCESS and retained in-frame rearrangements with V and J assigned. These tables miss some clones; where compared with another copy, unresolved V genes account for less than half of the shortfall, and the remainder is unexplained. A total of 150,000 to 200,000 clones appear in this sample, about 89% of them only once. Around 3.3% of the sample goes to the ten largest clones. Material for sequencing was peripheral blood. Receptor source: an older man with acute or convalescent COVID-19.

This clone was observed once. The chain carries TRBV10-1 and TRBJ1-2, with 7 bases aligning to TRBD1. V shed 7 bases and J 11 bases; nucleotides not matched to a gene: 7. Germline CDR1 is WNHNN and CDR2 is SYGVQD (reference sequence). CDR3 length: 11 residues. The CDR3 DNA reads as TGCGCCAGCACGGGATTCAGGGGGTACACCTTC. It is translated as CASTGFRGYTF.

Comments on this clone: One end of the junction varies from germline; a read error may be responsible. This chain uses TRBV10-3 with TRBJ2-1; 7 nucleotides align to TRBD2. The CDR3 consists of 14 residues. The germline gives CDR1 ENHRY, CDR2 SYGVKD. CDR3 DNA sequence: TGTGCCATCGGGGGGGGGACGCCGTACATTGAGCAGTTCTTC. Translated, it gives CAIGGGTPYIEQFF.

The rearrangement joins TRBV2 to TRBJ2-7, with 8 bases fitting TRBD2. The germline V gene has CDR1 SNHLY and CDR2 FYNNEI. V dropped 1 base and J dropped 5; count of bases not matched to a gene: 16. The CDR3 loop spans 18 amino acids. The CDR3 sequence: CASSEEQGRTGGLDEQYF. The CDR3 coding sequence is TGTGCCAGCAGTGAAGAGCAGGGCAGGACGGGAGGGCTGGACGAGCAGTACTTC.

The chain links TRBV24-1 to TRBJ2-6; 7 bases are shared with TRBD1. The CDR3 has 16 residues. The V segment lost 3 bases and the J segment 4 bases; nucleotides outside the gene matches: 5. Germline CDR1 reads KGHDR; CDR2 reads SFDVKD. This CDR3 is CATSDPTGSGANVLTF. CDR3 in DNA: TGTGCCACCAGTGATCCGACAGGGTCCGGGGCCAACGTCCTGACTTTC.

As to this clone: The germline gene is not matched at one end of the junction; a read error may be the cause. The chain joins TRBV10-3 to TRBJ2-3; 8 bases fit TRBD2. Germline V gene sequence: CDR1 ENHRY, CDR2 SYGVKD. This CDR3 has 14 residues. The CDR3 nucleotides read TGTGCCCTCAGAGCAGCGGGAGCTTCAGATACGCAGTATTTT. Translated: CALRAAGASDTQYF.

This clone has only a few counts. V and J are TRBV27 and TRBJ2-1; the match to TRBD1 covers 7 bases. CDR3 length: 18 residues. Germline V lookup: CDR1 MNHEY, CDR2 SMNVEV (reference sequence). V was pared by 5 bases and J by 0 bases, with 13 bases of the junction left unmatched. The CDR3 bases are TGTGCCAGCAGTCCCCAAGGGGGCCCTGGGAGCTCCTACAATGAGCAGTTCTTC. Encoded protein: CASSPQGGPGSSYNEQFF.

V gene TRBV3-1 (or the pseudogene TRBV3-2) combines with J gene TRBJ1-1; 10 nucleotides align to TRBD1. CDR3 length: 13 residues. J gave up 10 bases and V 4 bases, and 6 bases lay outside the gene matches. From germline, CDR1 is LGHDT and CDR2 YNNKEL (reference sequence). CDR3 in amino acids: CASSRGGDRGAFF. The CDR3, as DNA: TGTGCCAGCAGCCGCGGGGGGGACAGGGGAGCTTTCTTT.

The CDR3 DNA is TGTGCCAGCAGCGTAGGGCAGAGGGCAACTGAAGCTTTCTTT. It yields the protein CASSVGQRATEAFF. This sequence joins TRBV9 and TRBJ1-1; no firm D call. The CDR3 runs to 14 residues. The V end lost 0 bases, the J end lost 5 bases, and 11 bases lay between the germline ends. CDR1 SGDLS and CDR2 YYNGEE come from the germline V gene.

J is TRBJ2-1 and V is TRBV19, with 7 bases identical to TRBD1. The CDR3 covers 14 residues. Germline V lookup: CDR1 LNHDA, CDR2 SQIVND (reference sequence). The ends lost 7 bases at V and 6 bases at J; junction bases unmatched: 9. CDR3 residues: CASNDRENSNEQFF. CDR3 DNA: TGTGCCAGTAATGACAGGGAAAATTCCAATGAGCAGTTCTTC.

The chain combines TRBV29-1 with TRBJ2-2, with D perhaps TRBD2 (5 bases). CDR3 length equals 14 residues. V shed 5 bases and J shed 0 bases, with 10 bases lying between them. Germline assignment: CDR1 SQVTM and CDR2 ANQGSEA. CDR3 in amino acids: CSVFERTNTGELFF. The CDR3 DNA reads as TGCAGCGTTTTCGAGCGGACGAACACCGGGGAGCTGTTTTTT.

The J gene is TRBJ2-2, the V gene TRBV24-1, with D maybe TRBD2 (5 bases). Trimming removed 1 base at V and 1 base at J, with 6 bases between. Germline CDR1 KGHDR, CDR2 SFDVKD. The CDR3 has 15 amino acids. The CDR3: CATSDFRGNTGELFF. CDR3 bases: TGTGCCACCAGTGATTTTCGGGGGAACACCGGGGAGCTGTTTTTT.

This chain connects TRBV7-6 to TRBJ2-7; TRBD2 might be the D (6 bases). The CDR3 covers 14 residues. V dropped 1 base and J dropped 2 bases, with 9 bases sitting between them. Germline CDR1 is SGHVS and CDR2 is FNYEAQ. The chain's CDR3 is CASSLGGTAYEQYF. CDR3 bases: TGTGCCAGCAGCTTAGGAGGGACTGCCTACGAGCAGTACTTC.

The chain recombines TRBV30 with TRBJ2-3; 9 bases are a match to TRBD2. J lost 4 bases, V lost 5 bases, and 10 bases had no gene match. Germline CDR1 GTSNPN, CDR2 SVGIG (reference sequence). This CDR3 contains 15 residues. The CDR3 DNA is TGTGCCTGGGGTAGCGGGGGCCCCAGGGCAGATACGCAGTATTTT. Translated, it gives CAWGSGGPRADTQYF. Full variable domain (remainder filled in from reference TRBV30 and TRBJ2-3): SQTIHQWPATLVQPVGSPLSLECTVEGTSNPNLYWYRQAAGRGLQLLFYSVGIGQISSEVPQNLSASRPQDRQFILSSKKLLLSDSGFYLCAWGSGGPRADTQYFGPGTRLTVL.

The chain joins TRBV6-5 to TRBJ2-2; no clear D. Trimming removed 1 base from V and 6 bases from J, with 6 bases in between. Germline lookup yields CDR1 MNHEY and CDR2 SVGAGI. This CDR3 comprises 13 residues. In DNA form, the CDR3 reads TGTGCCAGCAGTTACTTCGTCCCCGGGGAGCTGTTTTTT. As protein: CASSYFVPGELFF.

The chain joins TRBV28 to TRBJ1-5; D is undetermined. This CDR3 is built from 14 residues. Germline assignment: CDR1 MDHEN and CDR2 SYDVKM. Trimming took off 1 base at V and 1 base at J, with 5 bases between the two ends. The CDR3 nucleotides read TGTGCCAGCAGTTTATCGGTGAGCAATCAGCCCCAGCATTTT. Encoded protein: CASSLSVSNQPQHF.

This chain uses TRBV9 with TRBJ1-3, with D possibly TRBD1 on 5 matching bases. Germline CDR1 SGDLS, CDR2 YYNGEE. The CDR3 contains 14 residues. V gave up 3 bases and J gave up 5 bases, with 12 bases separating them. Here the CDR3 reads CASSAGTHRNTIYF. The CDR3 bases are TGTGCCAGCAGCGCCGGGACTCACCGAAACACCATATATTTT.

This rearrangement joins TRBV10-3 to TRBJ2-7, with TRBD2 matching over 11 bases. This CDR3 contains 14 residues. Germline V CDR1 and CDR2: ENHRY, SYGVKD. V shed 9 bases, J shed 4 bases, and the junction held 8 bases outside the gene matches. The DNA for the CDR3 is TGTGCCATAGGCATAGCGGGGGGGCCGTACGAGCAGTACTTC. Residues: CAIGIAGGPYEQYF.

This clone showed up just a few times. The CDR3 nucleotides are TGTGCCATCAGTGAGCAACAGGGGCAAAATGGCTACACCTTC. Encoded protein: CAISEQQGQNGYTF. The V gene is TRBV10-3, the J gene TRBJ1-2, with 7 bases matching TRBD1. This CDR3 has 14 amino acids. Trimming at V came to 2 bases and at J to 6 bases, leaving 6 bases not matched to a gene. Germline values: CDR1 ENHRY, CDR2 SYGVKD.

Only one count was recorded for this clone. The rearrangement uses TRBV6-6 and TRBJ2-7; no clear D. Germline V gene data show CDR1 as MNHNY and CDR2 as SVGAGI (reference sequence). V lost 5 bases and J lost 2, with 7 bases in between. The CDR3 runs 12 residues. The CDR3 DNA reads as TGTGCCAGCAGTAGCCAAGCCTACGAGCAGTACTTC. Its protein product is CASSSQAYEQYF.

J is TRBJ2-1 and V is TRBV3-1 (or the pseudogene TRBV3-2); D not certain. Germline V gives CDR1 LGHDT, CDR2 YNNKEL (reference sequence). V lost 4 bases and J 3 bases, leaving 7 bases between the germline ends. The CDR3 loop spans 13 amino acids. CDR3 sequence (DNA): TGTGCCAGCAGCCCTGTTAACTACAATGAGCAGTTCTTC. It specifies CASSPVNYNEQFF.

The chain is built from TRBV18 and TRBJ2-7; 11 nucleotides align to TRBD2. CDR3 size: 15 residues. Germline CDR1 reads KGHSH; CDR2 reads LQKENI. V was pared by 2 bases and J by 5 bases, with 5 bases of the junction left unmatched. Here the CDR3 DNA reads TGTGCCAGCTCACCAACTAGCGGGAGAGGAAACGAGCAGTACTTC. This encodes CASSPTSGRGNEQYF.

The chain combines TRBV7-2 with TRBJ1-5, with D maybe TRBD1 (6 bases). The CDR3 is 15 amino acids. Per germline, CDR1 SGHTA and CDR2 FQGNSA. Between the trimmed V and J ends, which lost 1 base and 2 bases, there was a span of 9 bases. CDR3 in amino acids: CASSLGSGGNQPQHF. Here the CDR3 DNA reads TGTGCCAGCAGCTTAGGGTCAGGGGGCAATCAGCCCCAGCATTTT.

CDR3 region: CASSLQGGADYGYTF. CDR3 nucleotide sequence: TGTGCCAGCAGCTTGCAGGGGGGCGCGGACTATGGCTACACCTTC. The genes are TRBV5-5 and TRBJ1-2; TRBD1 aligns across 7 bases. The CDR3 runs to 15 residues. Looked up from germline, CDR1 is SGHKS and CDR2 is YYEKEE (reference sequence). Losses at the gene ends were 1 base for V and 3 bases for J; bases not matched to a gene: 6.